Shown below are 3 T cell receptor beta chains from a single sample sequenced in a study of blood T cell repertoires in COVID-19. Sequenced by immunoSEQ multiplex PCR; TCRdb stores in-frame clones only, minus some. The sample includes about 200,000 clones, about 88% of them seen just once. Sequenced: peripheral blood. The receptors originated from a man aged 45-60 years with COVID-19, enrolled during active disease.

Details on this clone: Other DNA sequences of this sample code for an identical CDR3. This chain joins TRBV15 and TRBJ2-7; possible D gene TRBD2, 5 bases. CDR1 and CDR2 (germline): LNHNV, YYDKDF (reference sequence). This CDR3 contains 13 residues. V lost 0 bases and J 4 bases, leaving 7 bases between the germline ends. The CDR3 protein is CATSRDQRYEQYF. DNA for the CDR3: TGTGCCACCAGCAGAGATCAGCGGTACGAGCAGTACTTC.

The chain couples TRBV11-3 to TRBJ2-5; maybe TRBD2 (5 bases). Germline V gene data show CDR1 as SGHNT and CDR2 as YENEEA. The CDR3 spans 13 residues. Trimming removed 3 bases from V and 5 bases from J, with 10 bases in between. The chain's CDR3 is CASSFSSEETQYF. Written as DNA, the CDR3 is TGTGCCAGCAGCTTTAGTAGCGAGGAGACCCAGTACTTC.

The rearrangement links TRBV7-2 to TRBJ1-6; D might be TRBD1 (5 bases). The V end was cut by 2 bases, the J end by 6 bases, with 11 bases between. Germline CDR1 reads SGHTA; CDR2 reads FQGNSA. This CDR3 spans 15 amino acids. The CDR3 coding sequence is TGTGCCAGCAGCTTAAGTCAGGGCGCTAATTCACCCCTCCACTTT. Protein: CASSLSQGANSPLHF.